The rows below give T cell receptor beta chains drawn from one sample of a study of T cell clones after liver transplantation. The data were produced by immunoSEQ multiplex PCR, yet TCRdb's version contains in-frame clones alone and is incomplete. Of around 20,000 clones listed, about 87% are singletons. The input for sequencing was CD8+ T cells from blood, taken before liver transplant. All receptors derive from a human donor who received a liver transplant. Both conserved end residues are trimmed from each CDR3. The D gene is left open where the match is weak. Some rows have no size entry. The others give once, few or many, or a class for an expanded clone.

>-|few|TRBV7-9
ASSFQQQETQY
>-|-|TRBV27
ASSLNKNTEAF
>TRBD1|-|TRBV6-6
ASSYLTGAYNEQF
>-|-|TRBV10-1
ASSEGGPGHEQY
>TRBD1|-|TRBV7-9
ASSHGTENTGELF
>-|-|TRBV19
ASSKGFLGGNEQF
>-|-|TRBV27
ASSPWDSNQPQH
>TRBD1|-|TRBV7-9
ASSPQDRDQPQH
>-|-|TRBV28
ASSPPPDVIPGELF
>-|once|TRBV7-9
ASSLADGYEQY
>-|once|TRBV19
ASSVVGHEQY
>-|medium-sized|TRBV11-2
ASSSLSHYEQY
>TRBD2|-|TRBV13
ASSEGLAGNYEQY
>TRBD2|-|TRBV13
ASSPMVRDYEKADEQF
>-|-|TRBV27
ASRLGPNEAF
>-|-|TRBV25-1
ASRVASVADTQY
>TRBD1|-|TRBV10-1
ASSVDRDYGYT
>-|-|TRBV11-2
ASSPLVTDTQY
>-|-|TRBV27
ASSFLGALNTEAF
>-|-|TRBV7-9
ASSLQGPEQY
>TRBD1|-|TRBV27
ASSFRGTGGILGQPQH
>-|-|TRBV30
AWSWSGNQPQH
>TRBD2|-|TRBV7-3
ASSLLAGGPVEQF
>-|-|TRBV7-6
ASSPPGSYEQY
>TRBD2|-|TRBV4-3
ASSQDRGSWTDTQY
>-|-|TRBV25-1
ASTEGTHPYEQY
>-|-|TRBV7-2
ASSFSTDTQY
>TRBD1|once|TRBV25-1
ASSDLDRTGTDTQY
>-|few|TRBV27
ASSPLMSWETQY
>TRBD2|-|TRBV5-4
ASSGLGGTFTEQF
>-|-|TRBV28
ASSKAGNTDTQY
>-|-|TRBV28
ASSFASITGNEKLF
>-|-|TRBV27
ASRASPGEQY
>TRBD1|-|TRBV30
AWRKGQQEIIYGYT
>-|once|TRBV27
ASSFTGSTSAYEQY
>TRBD1|-|TRBV6-6
ASSLGQYREQY
>TRBD2|-|TRBV11-3
ASSLGGGGGYTGELF
>TRBD1|-|TRBV15
ATSGTVHQPQH
>TRBD1|-|TRBV2
ASKATGWYEQY
>-|-|TRBV9
ASSHYGRVVDEQY
>-|-|TRBV4-3
ASSQDRTGFGDELF
>-|-|TRBV7-9
ASSLGNGGGYT
>-|-|TRBV15
ATRVLSSGIGQRNIQY
>-|-|TRBV7-9
ASSYRDTDYEQY
>-|-|TRBV5-1
ASSLIGAGAF